The clone carrying this T cell receptor beta chain was recorded a few times. Antigen unknown. Both ends of each TCR cDNA library bore sample-specific barcodes. Per the original methods: Each donor had about 85,000 to nearly 500,000 clonotypes. TCRdb reprocessed the 5' RACE reads with MiXCR, giving one entry per CDR3 protein. The V and J calls shown here were made by TCRdb, not taken from the authors' results. The sample lists about 370,000 distinct CDR3 sequences, 25% to 35% occurring once. The data were obtained in a study of identical twins' blood T cells. The CDR3 has 16 amino acids. The V gene's germline CDR1 is SGHNT and CDR2 YENEEA. Trimming left V 3 bases short and J 0 bases short, with 12 bases between. Study-level findings and limits: Abundant TCRbeta CDR3s overlapped more between twins than with unrelated donors.

Sequencing was performed on PBMCs. The TCR sequence derives from a woman aged 18-49 years in good health. The chain uses TRBV11-3 and TRBJ1-3, with D unresolved. CDR3 DNA: TGTGCCAGCAGCTTCGGGCGGGAAAGCTCTGGAAACACCATATATTTT. As protein: CASSFGRESSGNTIYF.